This T cell receptor (beta chain) was documented in a study of blood T cell repertoires in COVID-19 (dated by TCRdb to 2018 to 2020). With respect to the entire study: The collaborator samples originated in the United States, Italy and Spain and spanned the acute and convalescent phases of COVID-19. The material from the prospective study consisted of cDNA or gDNA derived from T cells, B-cell-depleted T cells, or PBMCs. The dataset comprised deeply sampled blood TCRbeta repertoires from subjects exposed to, actively infected with, or recovered from COVID-19. A freely available public database, intended as a resource for researchers studying the immune response to SARS-CoV-2, is where the repertoires were released. The samples were drawn from two sources: the first 160 participants of the ongoing ImmuneRACE study, and about 1,300 subjects contributed by 6 global collaborators. A de-identified subject ID, COVID-19 status, age in years and sex were almost always included in the sample metadata. Where HLA class I and class II types were available, the types were taken from metadata supplied by the sample provider, not from assay-based typing. The investigation overall reported the following: The amount of clinical and demographic metadata varied by source and participant and was provided uncurated.

At one collaborating source in Seattle, patients were enrolled during active infection and were followed longitudinally through the course of disease. Whole blood was collected in K2EDTA tubes by collaborating institutions according to the institutions' own protocols. For TCRbeta analysis, collaborator samples were shipped as frozen whole blood, as isolated PBMCs, or as DNA extracted from either sample type. The immunoSEQ Assay, a bias-controlled multiplex PCR, was used to amplify TCRbeta CDR3 regions from genomic DNA. The study's own analysis went as follows. Within the assay, amplification of reference gene primers was used to estimate how many nucleated cells each sample contained. To quantify the absolute abundance of each unique TCRbeta CDR3 rearrangement, sequence reads were collapsed and filtered. Productive Simpson clonality was computed per sample as the square root of Simpson's diversity index over productive rearrangements. The table comes from immuneACCESS by way of TCRdb, which keeps in-frame sequences with V and J called. Part of the clones is missing from these tables; in studies checked, under half for an unresolved V gene and the rest for unknown reasons. That table gives V, J and clone size, and the DNA gave D and trimming. Across this sample there are some 150,000 clones, with 84% seen only once. Roughly 15% of the sample lies in the top ten.

Based on the germline V gene, the CDR1 and CDR2 sequences are SNHLY and FYNNEI. A distance of 18 bases separates the germline ends of V and J, which lose 5 bases and 7 bases respectively. CDR3 length: 15 amino acids, cysteine to phenylalanine. Only CDR3 DNA is held: 45 bases, read in frame from base 1. A remark on this clone: Its recognized antigen is unknown. It has no much larger one-base neighbor in the sample; base qualities were not kept.

The sequence is built from TRBV2 and TRBJ2-4, with an unclear D gene assignment. The specimen sequenced was peripheral blood. The sequence came from a woman between 70 and 85 years old with COVID-19, enrolled during active disease. The DNA sequence is given as TGTGCCAGCAGTCAAACGTATTTTCAGAGGAACATTCAGTACTTC. Protein translation: CASSQTYFQRNIQYF.